Below are 27 T cell receptor beta chains sequenced from a single sample in a study of blood T cell repertoires in COVID-19. The repertoire was sequenced with immunoSEQ multiplex PCR; TCRdb's copy has only in-frame clones and lacks some. The sample has about 330,000 clones; 86% are singletons. Sequencing was performed on PBMCs or T cells enriched from blood (not recorded which). All receptors come from a woman in her late teens or twenties who had recovered from COVID-19.

The V call is TRBV7-8, the J call TRBJ1-5, with D possibly matching TRBD1 (6 bases). V shed 5 bases and J shed 0 bases, with 32 bases lying between them. Germline V lookup: CDR1 SGHVS, CDR2 FQNEAQ. The CDR3 is made up of 22 amino acids. In DNA, the CDR3 is TGTGCCAGCAGCCCACGACGCCTCCCCGGGGACACCTCACCCTATAGCAATCAGCCCCAGCATTTT. The encoded protein is CASSPRRLPGDTSPYSNQPQHF.

The chain recombines TRBV5-1 with TRBJ2-3; TRBD2 might be the D (7 bases). The germline V gene encodes CDR1 SGHRS and CDR2 YFSETQ. This CDR3 region has 15 residues. Trimming pared 4 bases from V and 2 bases from J, leaving 14 bases between. The CDR3 here is CASSLRGALTDTQYF. Here the CDR3 DNA reads TGCGCCAGCAGCCTCCGGGGGGCTCTCACAGATACGCAGTATTTT.

The V and J genes are TRBV7-9 and TRBJ2-7; 9 positions match TRBD2. The CDR3 spans 15 residues. The germline V gene encodes CDR1 SEHNR and CDR2 FQNEAQ (reference sequence). The trim removed 3 bases at V and 0 bases at J, leaving 3 bases unmatched. The CDR3 DNA reads TGTGCCAGCAGCTTCTCTAGCGGGATCTCCTACGAGCAGTACTTC. It codes for CASSFSSGISYEQYF.

The V gene is TRBV24-1, the J gene TRBJ2-1; 12 bases are a match to TRBD2. The CDR3 is 17 residues long. Trimming cost V 4 bases and J 5 bases; bases outside gene matches: 8. Germline assignment: CDR1 KGHDR and CDR2 SFDVKD. CDR3 in DNA: TGTGCCACCAGTGACCAGGGACTAGCGGGTACTAACAATGAGCAGTTCTTC. This sequence encodes CATSDQGLAGTNNEQFF.

The rearrangement uses TRBV6-2 or TRBV6-3 and TRBJ2-3; unclear D gene. The CDR3 totals 16 residues. The germline V gene encodes CDR1 MNHEY and CDR2 SVGEGT. Trimming stripped 2 bases from V and 0 bases from J, with 12 bases between. The CDR3 region has the DNA TGTGCCAGCAGTTACCCTCCAGGCAGGAGCACAGATACGCAGTATTTT. Protein product: CASSYPPGRSTDTQYF.

The rearrangement joins TRBV6-5 to TRBJ2-5; a possible D gene is TRBD2 (6 bases). V was clipped by 4 bases and J by 5 bases, with 20 bases between them. The CDR3 loop spans 16 amino acids. CDR1 MNHEY and CDR2 SVGAGI come from the germline V gene. The CDR3 DNA reads TGTGCCAGCAGTTCCTCGGTCGACCCGGGACTTGAGACCCAGTACTTC. Protein sequence: CASSSSVDPGLETQYF.

This clone was found a few times. The chain employs TRBV12-5 and TRBJ1-1, with D perhaps TRBD1 (5 bases). Between the trimmed V and J ends, which lost 0 bases and 5 bases, there was a span of 7 bases. This CDR3 has 13 amino acids. Germline V gene lookup returns CDR1 LGHNT and CDR2 FRNRAP. The CDR3 loop reads CASGLVRGTEAFF. The DNA of the CDR3 is TGTGCTAGTGGTTTGGTACGGGGGACTGAAGCTTTCTTT. The full variable domain, completed using reference TRBV12-5 and TRBJ1-1, is DARVTQTPRHKVTEMGQEVTMRCQPILGHNTVFWYRQTMMQGLELLAYFRNRAPLDDSGMPKDRFSAEMPDATLATLKIQPSEPRDSAVYFCASGLVRGTEAFFGQGTRLTVV.

This chain joins TRBV19 and TRBJ1-5; D possibly corresponds to TRBD1 (6 bases). V was shortened by 5 bases and J by 11 bases, with 25 bases between the two germline ends. CDR1 and CDR2 (germline): LNHDA, SQIVND (reference sequence). CDR3 length: 16 amino acids. Here the CDR3 reads CASSLQMDSWVGAQHF. The DNA of the CDR3 is TGTGCCAGTAGTCTGCAGATGGACAGCTGGGTAGGGGCCCAGCATTTT.

This clone was seen more than once but under ten times. V is TRBV5-1 and J is TRBJ1-1, with a possible D match to TRBD1 (6 bases). Germline V gene sequence: CDR1 SGHRS, CDR2 YFSETQ. The CDR3 has 14 amino acids. Trimming cost V 3 bases and J 3 bases, with 12 bases left between them. The chain's CDR3 is CASSWGTGYTEAFF. CDR3 bases: TGCGCCAGCAGCTGGGGCACAGGGTACACTGAAGCTTTCTTT.

CDR3 sequence reads: CSASVPGFYDTEAFF. CDR3 in DNA: TGCAGTGCTAGTGTACCGGGATTTTACGACACTGAAGCTTTCTTT. This chain connects TRBV20-1 to TRBJ1-1; D remains unclear. Germline loops: CDR1 DFQATT, CDR2 SNEGSKA (reference sequence). The V end lost 3 bases, the J end lost 3 bases, and 17 bases lay between the germline ends. CDR3 length: 15 amino acids.

V is TRBV15 and J is TRBJ2-7; D possibly corresponds to TRBD2 (6 bases). Germline CDR1 reads LNHNV; CDR2 reads YYDKDF (reference sequence). The CDR3 covers 15 residues. Between the trimmed V and J ends, which lost 4 bases and 2 bases, there was a span of 15 bases. CDR3 amino acids: CATSNHRDLTYEQYF. DNA of the CDR3: TGTGCCACCAGCAATCACCGGGACTTAACCTACGAGCAGTACTTC. The full variable domain, in which reference TRBV15 and TRBJ2-7 provide the parts outside the CDR3, is DAMVIQNPRYQVTQFGKPVTLSCSQTLNHNVMYWYQQKSSQAPKLLFHYYDKDFNNEADTPDNFQSRRPNTSFCFLDIRSPGLGDTAMYLCATSNHRDLTYEQYFGPGTRLTVT.

This clone was recorded a few times. The chain links TRBV2 to TRBJ1-2, with D possibly TRBD1 on 5 matching bases. CDR3 length: 14 amino acids. In germline, CDR1 is SNHLY, CDR2 FYNNEI. Trimming pared 2 bases from V and 2 bases from J, leaving 9 bases between. This chain's CDR3 is CASSERGRNYGYTF. CDR3 coding DNA: TGTGCCAGCAGTGAAAGGGGCAGGAACTATGGCTACACCTTC. The variable domain in full, with the rest retrieved from reference TRBV2 and TRBJ1-2, is EPEVTQTPSHQVTQMGQEVILRCVPISNHLYFYWYRQILGQKVEFLVSFYNNEISEKSEIFDDQFSVERPDGSNFTLKIRSTKLEDSAMYFCASSERGRNYGYTFGSGTRLTVV.

V gene TRBV29-1 combines with J gene TRBJ1-2; 8 bases fit TRBD1. This CDR3 comprises 15 residues. CDR1 SQVTM and CDR2 ANQGSEA come from the germline V gene. V shed 4 bases, J shed 8 bases, and the junction held 15 bases outside the gene matches. The CDR3 loop reads CSVGYSGTGPGGYTF. As DNA, the CDR3 is TGCAGCGTTGGTTACTCCGGGACAGGCCCAGGAGGCTACACCTTC.

The chain employs TRBV9 and TRBJ2-2; 12 bases are shared with TRBD2. V dropped 0 bases and J dropped 2; count of bases not matched to a gene: 8. Germline V gene lookup returns CDR1 SGDLS and CDR2 YYNGEE. This CDR3 has 19 amino acids. The CDR3 nucleotides are TGTGCCAGCAGCGTAGCTACGACTAGCGGGGGATCAAACACCGGGGAGCTGTTTTTT. Amino acids: CASSVATTSGGSNTGELFF.

This sequence joins TRBV3-1 (or the pseudogene TRBV3-2) and TRBJ1-2; 11 nucleotides align to TRBD1. V shed 4 bases and J 8 bases; nucleotides not matched to a gene: 6. There are 14 residues in the CDR3. Germline lookup yields CDR1 LGHDT and CDR2 YNNKEL (reference sequence). The CDR3 sequence: CASSRDRGSRGYTF. CDR3 DNA sequence: TGTGCCAGCAGCCGGGACAGGGGGTCTCGGGGCTACACCTTC.

The chain recombines TRBV6-5 with TRBJ2-6; TRBD1 might be the D (6 bases). The CDR3 extends over 15 amino acids. In germline, CDR1 is MNHEY, CDR2 SVGAGI. In nucleotides, the CDR3 is TGTGCTGTGACGTGGGGGCTGGCTGGGGCCAACGTCCTGACTTTC. Translation gives CAVTWGLAGANVLTF.

V gene TRBV7-9 combines with J gene TRBJ2-3, with unresolved D. This CDR3 is 11 amino acids long. In germline, CDR1 is SEHNR, CDR2 FQNEAQ (reference sequence). V gave up 5 bases and J gave up 2 bases, with 2 bases separating them. The CDR3 DNA follows: TGTGCCAGCAGCCTCACAGATACGCAGTATTTT. Residues: CASSLTDTQYF. Full variable domain (outside the CDR3, taken from reference TRBV7-9 and TRBJ2-3): DTGVSQNPRHKITKRGQNVTFRCDPISEHNRLYWYRQTLGQGPEFLTYFQNEAQLEKSRLLSDRFSAERPKGSFSTLEIQRTEQGDSAMYLCASSLTDTQYFGPGTRLTVL.

This clone was seen once. CDR3 nucleotide sequence: TGTGCCAGCTCACCCCAAGGGGGGGGATACTACGAGCAGTACTTC. Translated, it gives CASSPQGGGYYEQYF. The chain is built from TRBV18 and TRBJ2-7; D may be TRBD2 (7 bases). Trimming left V 3 bases short and J 3 bases short, with 15 bases between. The CDR3 is made up of 15 amino acids. The germline CDR1 and CDR2 sequences are KGHSH and LQKENI.

This chain links TRBV6-5 with TRBJ1-2; 9 bases match TRBD1. The CDR3 loop spans 14 amino acids. V was clipped by 0 bases and J by 6 bases; unmatched bases: 2. CDR1 and CDR2 (germline): MNHEY, SVGAGI. CDR3 DNA: TGTGCCAGCAGTTACTCGACAGGGGGAAATGGCTACACCTTC. It specifies CASSYSTGGNGYTF.

This rearrangement joins TRBV3-1 (or the pseudogene TRBV3-2) to TRBJ2-1; D call uncertain. The CDR3 runs 12 residues. Trimming stripped 3 bases from V and 6 bases from J, with 6 bases between. Germline V gene data show CDR1 as LGHDT and CDR2 as YNNKEL (reference sequence). The CDR3 protein is CASSHPGNEQFF. The CDR3 DNA is TGTGCCAGCAGCCACCCCGGCAATGAGCAGTTCTTC.

The rearrangement links TRBV13 to TRBJ1-1; TRBD1 might be the D (5 bases). The CDR3 consists of 14 residues. Trimming shortened V by 4 bases and J by 1 base, and 10 bases separated the two germline ends. Germline V gene sequence: CDR1 PRHDT, CDR2 FYEKMQ (reference sequence). CDR3 sequence: CASSYTRGNTEAFF. CDR3 nucleotide sequence: TGTGCCAGCAGCTATACAAGGGGGAACACTGAAGCTTTCTTT. The full variable domain, rest sourced from reference TRBV13 and TRBJ1-1, is AAGVIQSPRHLIKEKRETATLKCYPIPRHDTVYWYQQGPGQDPQFLISFYEKMQSDKGSIPDRFSAQQFSDYHSELNMSSLELGDSALYFCASSYTRGNTEAFFGQGTRLTVV.

This chain uses TRBV11-2 with TRBJ2-1; 8 positions match TRBD2. The CDR3 contains 16 residues. The V gene end was trimmed by 1 base and the J gene end by 5 bases; junction bases not matched to a gene: 7. The germline V gene encodes CDR1 SGHAT and CDR2 FQNNGV. For the CDR3, the DNA is TGTGCCAGCAGCTTAGGAGCGGGAGTTTCGCACAATGAGCAGTTCTTC. Its translation: CASSLGAGVSHNEQFF.

The chain uses TRBV27 and TRBJ2-4; 11 positions agree with TRBD1. Losses at the gene ends were 5 bases for V and 9 bases for J; bases not matched to a gene: 9. Germline V gives CDR1 MNHEY, CDR2 SMNVEV (reference sequence). This CDR3 spans 15 amino acids. This CDR3 is CASSPGTGGGGIQYF. The DNA of the CDR3 is TGTGCCAGCAGTCCCGGGACAGGGGGGGGAGGCATTCAGTACTTC.

Notes on this clone: At the DNA level, this CDR3 is encoded by other sequences in the same sample as well. This rearrangement joins TRBV5-1 to TRBJ2-5; possible D gene TRBD1, 6 bases. Germline lookup yields CDR1 SGHRS and CDR2 YFSETQ. The ends were cut back, 2 bases at V and 1 base at J, with 12 bases in the middle. The CDR3 runs 15 residues. Here the CDR3 reads CASSLGRGVQETQYF. CDR3 in DNA: TGCGCCAGCAGCTTAGGCAGGGGAGTCCAAGAGACCCAGTACTTC.

This clone was seen a few times. This sequence joins TRBV19 and TRBJ1-2; the D is unclear. V lost 7 bases and J 0 bases, leaving 12 bases between the germline ends. The CDR3 runs 14 residues. The germline V gene encodes CDR1 LNHDA and CDR2 SQIVND (reference sequence). CDR3 residues: CASTIRGPNYGYTF. The CDR3 region has the DNA TGTGCCAGTACGATCAGAGGCCCTAACTATGGCTACACCTTC.

J is TRBJ1-1 and V is TRBV29-1; D might be TRBD1 (5 bases). From germline, CDR1 is SQVTM and CDR2 ANQGSEA. V was trimmed by 6 bases and J by 6 bases, leaving 14 bases between them. The CDR3 is 12 residues long. CDR3 nucleotide sequence: TGCAGCGTAAAGATCTCAGGGCCTGAAGCTTTCTTT. Translating gives CSVKISGPEAFF.

This clone has a single count. The chain employs TRBV19 and TRBJ2-7; 10 nucleotides line up with TRBD2. The CDR3 runs to 14 residues. Germline V CDR1 and CDR2: LNHDA, SQIVND (reference sequence). With 5 bases clipped from V and 3 bases from J, the junction kept 4 bases outside the gene matches. In DNA form, the CDR3 reads TGTGCCAGTAGTTATGGGACTAGCGACTACGAGCAGTACTTC. Amino acid sequence: CASSYGTSDYEQYF.